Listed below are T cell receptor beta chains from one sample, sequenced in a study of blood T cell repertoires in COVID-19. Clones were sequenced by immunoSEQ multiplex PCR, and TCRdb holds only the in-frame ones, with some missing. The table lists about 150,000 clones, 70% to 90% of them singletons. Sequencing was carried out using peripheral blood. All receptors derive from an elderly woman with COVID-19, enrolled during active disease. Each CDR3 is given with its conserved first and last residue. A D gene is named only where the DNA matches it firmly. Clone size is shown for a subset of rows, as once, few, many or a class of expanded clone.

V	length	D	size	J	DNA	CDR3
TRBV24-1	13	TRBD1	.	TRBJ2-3	TGTGCCACCAGTGACTGGACAGGGCTTTGGCAGTATTTT	CATSDWTGLWQYF
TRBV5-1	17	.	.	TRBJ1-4	TGCGCCAGCAGCCTGGGGCGGGGTAGTGGATCGGATGAAAAACTGTTTTTT	CASSLGRGSGSDEKLFF
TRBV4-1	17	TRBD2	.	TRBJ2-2	TGCGCCAGCAGCCATCTAACAGCGGGAGGTCGCACCGGGGAGCTGTTTTTT	CASSHLTAGGRTGELFF
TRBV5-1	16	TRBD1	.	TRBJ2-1	TGCGCCAGCAGCTTGGTGGCGGGACAGGCTTACAATGAGCAGTTCTTC	CASSLVAGQAYNEQFF
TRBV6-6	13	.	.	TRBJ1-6	TGTGCCAGCCTGACAGGATTTAATTCACCCCTCCACTTT	CASLTGFNSPLHF
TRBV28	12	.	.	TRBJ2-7	TGTGCCAGCACCAAACAGGGCTACGAGCAGTACTTC	CASTKQGYEQYF
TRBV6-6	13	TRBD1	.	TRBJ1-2	TGTGCCAGCAACAAGGACAGGGGGCATGGCTACACCTTC	CASNKDRGHGYTF
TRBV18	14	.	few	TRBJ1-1	TGTGCCAGCTCACCAGCGGGGAAGAACACTGAAGCTTTCTTT	CASSPAGKNTEAFF
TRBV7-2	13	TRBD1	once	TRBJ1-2	TGTGCCAGCAGCTTAGTAGGACAGGGTTACTACACCTTC	CASSLVGQGYYTF
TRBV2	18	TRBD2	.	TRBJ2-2	TGTGCCAGCAGTGAAAGGGGCGGGGGAACTTCGGACACCGGGGAGCTGTTTTTT	CASSERGGGTSDTGELFF
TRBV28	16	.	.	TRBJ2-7	TGTGCCAGCAGTTCCTTGGCCAGGTCCTTCTCCTACGAGCAGTACTTC	CASSSLARSFSYEQYF
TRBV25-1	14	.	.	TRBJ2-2	TGTGCCAGCAGTGAAATCACAGGCACCGGGGAGCTGTTTTTT	CASSEITGTGELFF
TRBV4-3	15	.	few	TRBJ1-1	TGCGCCAGCAGCCAAGGTCTGAAGCGGAACACTGAAGCTTTCTTT	CASSQGLKRNTEAFF
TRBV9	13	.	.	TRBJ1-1	TGTGCCAGCAGCTTTGCGGGGAACACTGAAGCTTTCTTT	CASSFAGNTEAFF
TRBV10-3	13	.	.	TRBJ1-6	TGTGCCACCCTGACAGGAGCGAATTCACCCCTCCACTTT	CATLTGANSPLHF
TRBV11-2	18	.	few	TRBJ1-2	TGTGCCAGCAGCTTAAGCGTAGTAGGCAGGGCAACAACCTATGGCTACACCTTC	CASSLSVVGRATTYGYTF
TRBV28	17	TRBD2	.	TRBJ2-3	TGTGCCAGCAGCCCCGTGGGACTAGCGGGAGATCGAAATACGCAGTATTTT	CASSPVGLAGDRNTQYF
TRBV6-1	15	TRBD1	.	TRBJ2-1	TGTGCCAGCAATGAACCGGGACAGGTTTACAATGAGCAGTTCTTC	CASNEPGQVYNEQFF
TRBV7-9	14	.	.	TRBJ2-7	TGTGCCAGCTCCATGCTAAGGGGCTCCTACGAGCAGTACTTC	CASSMLRGSYEQYF
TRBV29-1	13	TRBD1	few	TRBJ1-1	TGCAGCGTTCAGAAGGGACAGGGGGCCGGAGCTTTCTTT	CSVQKGQGAGAFF
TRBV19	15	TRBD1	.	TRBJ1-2	TGTGCCAGTAGTATTCGGACAGGAGCTAACTATGGCTACACCTTC	CASSIRTGANYGYTF
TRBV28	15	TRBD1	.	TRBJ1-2	TGTGCCAGCAGTTTAGGGGCACAGGGGAACTATGGCTACACCTTC	CASSLGAQGNYGYTF
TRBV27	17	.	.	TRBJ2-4	TGTGCCAGCAGTTTATCCCCCAGGGGAAGAAGACAAAACATTCAGTACTTC	CASSLSPRGRRQNIQYF
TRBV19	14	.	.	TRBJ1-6	TGTGCCAGTGGACCGGGACTGGATAATTCACCCCTCCACTTT	CASGPGLDNSPLHF
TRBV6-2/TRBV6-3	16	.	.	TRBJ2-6	TGTGCCAGCAGCAGAGACAGATCCTCTGGGGCCAACGTCCTGACTTTC	CASSRDRSSGANVLTF
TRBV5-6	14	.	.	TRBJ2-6	TGTGCCAGCAGCCTCCTCGGGGGGGCCAACGTCCTGACTTTC	CASSLLGGANVLTF
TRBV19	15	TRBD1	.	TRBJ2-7	TGTGCCAGTAGCCTCCGCGGACAGGGTAGCCACGAGCAGTACTTC	CASSLRGQGSHEQYF
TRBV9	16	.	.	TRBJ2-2	TGTGCCAGCAGCGTAGACGGCGGGATTAACACCGGGGAGCTGTTTTTT	CASSVDGGINTGELFF
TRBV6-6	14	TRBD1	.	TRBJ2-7	TGTGCCAGCAGTCCGGGGACAGGCTCCTACGAGCAGTACTTC	CASSPGTGSYEQYF
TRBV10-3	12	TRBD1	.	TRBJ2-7	TGTGCCATCAGTCAGACAGGGTACGAGCAGTACTTC	CAISQTGYEQYF
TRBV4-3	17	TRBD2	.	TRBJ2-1	TGCGCCAGCAGCCAAGAAGGGACCGGTACGGGAGGGAATGAGCAGTTCTTC	CASSQEGTGTGGNEQFF
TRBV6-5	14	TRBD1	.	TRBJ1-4	TGTGCCAGCAGTTACTCAGGGGGCTCTGAAAAACTGTTTTTT	CASSYSGGSEKLFF
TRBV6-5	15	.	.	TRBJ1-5	TGTGCCAGCAGGCCTGGACAGAATAGCAATCAGCCCCAGCATTTT	CASRPGQNSNQPQHF
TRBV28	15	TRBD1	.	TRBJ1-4	TGTGCCAGCAGTACAGGGGGCATGGCTAATGAAAAACTGTTTTTT	CASSTGGMANEKLFF
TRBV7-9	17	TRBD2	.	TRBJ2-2	TGTGCCAGCAGCTTAGTAGCGGGAGTATCGGGGACCGGGGAGCTGTTTTTT	CASSLVAGVSGTGELFF
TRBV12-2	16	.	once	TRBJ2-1	TGTGCAAGTCGCTTAGCGTTGGGCGTCTCCTACAATGAGCAGTTCTTC	CASRLALGVSYNEQFF
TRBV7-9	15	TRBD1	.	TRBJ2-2	TGTGCCACCGACGGACAGGGGTCGAACACCGGGGAGCTGTTTTTT	CATDGQGSNTGELFF
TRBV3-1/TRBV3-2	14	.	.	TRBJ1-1	TGTGCCAGCAGCCATTTGGGGGGTGGCACTGAAGCTTTCTTT	CASSHLGGGTEAFF
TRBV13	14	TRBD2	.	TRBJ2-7	TGTGCCAGCAGCAAGGGACTAGCGGGAGGTGGGCAGTACTTC	CASSKGLAGGGQYF
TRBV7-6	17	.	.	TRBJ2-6	TGTGCCAGCAGCTTAAGGACACACTCATCTGGGGCCAACGTCCTGACTTTC	CASSLRTHSSGANVLTF
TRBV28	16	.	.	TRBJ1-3	TGTGCCAGCCGGAGGGGCAGGGCCCTCTCTGGAAACACCATATATTTT	CASRRGRALSGNTIYF
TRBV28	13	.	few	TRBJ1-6	TGTGCCACCAAGGACTCTAGTAATTCACCCCTCCACTTT	CATKDSSNSPLHF
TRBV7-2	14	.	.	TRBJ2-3	TGTGCCAGCAGCTTGGACAGATACACAGATACGCAGTATTTT	CASSLDRYTDTQYF
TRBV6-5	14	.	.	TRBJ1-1	TGTGCCAGCAGTTACTCCCGAGCGAACACTGAAGCTTTCTTT	CASSYSRANTEAFF
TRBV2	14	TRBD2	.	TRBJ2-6	TGTGCCAGCCGGGGGGGATCTGGGGCCAACGTCCTGACTTTC	CASRGGSGANVLTF
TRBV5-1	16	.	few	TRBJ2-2	TGCGCCAGCAGCTTGTCCAACAGGCGGAGCACCGGGGAGCTGTTTTTT	CASSLSNRRSTGELFF
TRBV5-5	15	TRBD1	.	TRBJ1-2	TGTGCCAGCAGCCAACCGACAGGGCGCGGGGATGGCTACACCTTC	CASSQPTGRGDGYTF
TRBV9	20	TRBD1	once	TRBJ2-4	TGTGCCAGCAGCGTGGACCGACAGGGTAGAGGGGGAGTAACCAAAAACATTCAGTACTTC	CASSVDRQGRGGVTKNIQYF
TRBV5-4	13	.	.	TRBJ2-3	TGTGCCAGCAGCTCGCCTGGACTTAATACGCAGTATTTT	CASSSPGLNTQYF
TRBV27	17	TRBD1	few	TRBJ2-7	TGTGCCAGCAGTTTATCCCGACAGGGGAGGAATCTACACGAGCAGTACTTC	CASSLSRQGRNLHEQYF
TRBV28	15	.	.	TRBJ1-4	TGTGCCAGCAGTTTGGGCGTCGGTACTAATGAAAAACTGTTTTTT	CASSLGVGTNEKLFF